These 25 T cell receptor beta chains were all obtained from the same sample, sequenced in a study of blood T cells in healthy people across ages. The second PCR ran about 6 to 11 cycles with a sample-barcoded 5' primer and J-beta primers. Using its own MiXCR run on the 5' RACE reads, TCRdb lists one record per CDR3 protein. This table has some 1.6 million distinct CDR3 sequences, 30% to 40% appearing once. Material: blood. All receptors derive from a woman younger than 45 in good health.

The chain carries TRBV5-1 and TRBJ1-1, with D unclear. The length of the CDR3 is 17 residues. CDR1 is SGHRS, CDR2 YFSETQ, per germline. The V end lost 2 bases, the J end lost 1 base, and 18 bases lay between the germline ends. CDR3 in DNA: TGCGCCAGCAGCTTAGCTCCTAGCGCAAATCGGAACACTGAAGCTTTCTTT. Residues: CASSLAPSANRNTEAFF.

The gene calls are TRBV24-1 and TRBJ2-3, with D uncertain. The V end lost 4 bases, the J end lost 3 bases, and 7 bases lay between the germline ends. CDR3 length equals 13 residues. Germline CDR1 is KGHDR and CDR2 is SFDVKD. CDR3 in amino acids: CATSDARTDTQYF. The DNA of the CDR3 is TGTGCCACCAGTGACGCCCGGACAGATACGCAGTATTTT.

This clonotype was detected only a few times. The chain links TRBV20-1 to TRBJ1-2; tentative D call: TRBD1 (6 bases). Germline V lookup: CDR1 DFQATT, CDR2 SNEGSKA (reference sequence). V was shortened by 4 bases and J by 5 bases, with 17 bases between the two germline ends. The CDR3 consists of 14 residues. The CDR3 nucleotides are TGCAGTGCTAAGCCCTATGGGCAGGGGTATGGCTACACCTTC. This translates into CSAKPYGQGYGYTF.

The V gene is TRBV9, the J gene TRBJ2-5; D possibly matches TRBD1 or TRBD2 (7 bases each). The germline V gene has CDR1 SGDLS and CDR2 YYNGEE. The CDR3 is 14 residues long. V was pared by 2 bases and J by 5 bases, with 13 bases between. The chain's CDR3 is CASSVRGGGETQYF. CDR3 DNA sequence: TGTGCCAGCAGCGTCAGGGGGGGCGGGGAGACCCAGTACTTC.

The chain combines TRBV28 with TRBJ1-2; 11 positions match TRBD1. The V gene's germline CDR1 is MDHEN and CDR2 SYDVKM. The CDR3 loop spans 14 amino acids. V dropped 5 bases and J dropped 8; count of bases not matched to a gene: 7. CDR3 in DNA: TGTGCCAGCAGTGGAGGGACAGGGGGTAGGGGCTACACCTTC. It specifies CASSGGTGGRGYTF.

The CDR3 sequence is CASKLSTGQYF. CDR3 coding DNA: TGTGCCAGCAAACTGTCGACTGGGCAGTACTTC. The chain recombines TRBV11-2 with TRBJ2-7; no clear D. CDR1 is SGHAT and CDR2 is FQNNGV in the germline V gene. CDR3 size: 11 residues. V was cut by 7 bases and J by 9 bases, with 13 bases left in between.

V and J are TRBV20-1 and TRBJ2-7; D may be TRBD1 (5 bases). The length of the CDR3 is 12 residues. Between the trimmed V and J ends, which lost 2 bases and 5 bases, there was a span of 10 bases. Germline loops: CDR1 DFQATT, CDR2 SNEGSKA (reference sequence). The CDR3 DNA reads TGCAGTGCTAGATCGGTCAGGGACGAGCAGTACTTC. Amino acids: CSARSVRDEQYF.

This clonotype showed up many times. This chain connects TRBV27 to TRBJ2-7; TRBD1 agrees at 11 bases. This CDR3 contains 15 residues. Germline trimming cut 6 bases from V and 4 bases from J; bases unmatched to any gene: 8. Germline CDR1 and CDR2: MNHEY and SMNVEV (reference sequence). The CDR3 DNA is TGTGCCAGCAGACTCGGTGGGACAGGGGGATACGAGCAGTACTTC. Its protein is CASRLGGTGGYEQYF.

The genes are TRBV5-1 and TRBJ2-5, with TRBD1 matching over 7 bases. The V gene end was trimmed by 0 bases and the J gene end by 7 bases; junction bases not matched to a gene: 6. CDR3 size: 14 residues. Per the germline V gene, CDR1 is SGHRS and CDR2 is YFSETQ. As DNA, the CDR3 is TGCGCCAGCAGCTTGGAGGGGGCCCACGGGACCCAGTACTTC. Protein sequence: CASSLEGAHGTQYF.

Ten or more counts support this clonotype. This chain joins TRBV29-1 and TRBJ2-7, with TRBD1 as a possible D gene (6 bases). The CDR3 runs 13 residues. V was cut by 4 bases and J by 6 bases, with 16 bases left in between. Germline V gives CDR1 SQVTM, CDR2 ANQGSEA. The CDR3 is CSVGGGSSSEQYF. The CDR3 bases are TGCAGCGTTGGAGGGGGATCCTCGAGCGAGCAGTACTTC.

The table lists this clonotype with many counts. This rearrangement joins TRBV4-1 to TRBJ2-3, with 11 bases aligning to TRBD2. CDR1 and CDR2 (germline): MGHRA, YSYEKL. The length of the CDR3 is 15 residues. J was trimmed by 5 bases and V by 6 bases; bases with no gene match: 7. In DNA, the CDR3 is TGCGCCAGCAGTTGGCCTAGCGGGGGGTTAGATACGCAGTATTTT. The encoded protein is CASSWPSGGLDTQYF.

This clonotype has a handful of counts. CDR3: CSVGDQGAGTEAFF. In DNA form, the CDR3 reads TGCAGCGTTGGGGATCAGGGGGCTGGCACTGAAGCTTTCTTT. This sequence joins TRBV29-1 and TRBJ1-1; 8 nucleotides agree with TRBD1. The CDR3 is made up of 14 amino acids. Germline CDR1 SQVTM, CDR2 ANQGSEA. V lost 4 bases to trimming and J lost 4 bases; unmatched junction nucleotides: 8.

This clonotype was seen only a few times. This sequence joins TRBV10-2 and TRBJ2-7; perhaps TRBD1 as D (5 bases). V shed 0 bases and J shed 3 bases, with 15 bases lying between them. This CDR3 is built from 16 residues. Germline CDR1 reads WSHSY; CDR2 reads SAAADI. As DNA, the CDR3 is TGCGCCAGCAGTGAGTCGAACAGGAAAAATTTCTACGAGCAGTACTTC. Translation: CASSESNRKNFYEQYF.

The chain recombines TRBV20-1 with TRBJ2-4, with a weak D call TRBD1 (6 bases). Germline CDR1 is DFQATT and CDR2 is SNEGSKA (reference sequence). The CDR3 length is 15 residues. V lost 3 bases and J lost 9, with 21 bases in between. The CDR3: CSASNPGQGEIIQYF. The CDR3 DNA sequence: TGCAGTGCTAGCAACCCGGGACAAGGAGAGATCATTCAGTACTTC.

The CDR3 loop is CASSPQMTGLAGSTNTYEQYF. The CDR3 coding sequence is TGTGCCAGCAGTCCACAAATGACTGGACTAGCGGGAAGCACGAACACCTACGAGCAGTACTTC. The genes are TRBV28 and TRBJ2-7; TRBD2 agrees at 12 bases. This CDR3 region has 21 residues. V lost 5 bases to trimming and J lost 2 bases; unmatched junction nucleotides: 22. Germline loops: CDR1 MDHEN, CDR2 SYDVKM.

The CDR3 loop is CASSPAEPSLAYF. CDR3 coding DNA: TGCGCCAGCAGCCCGGCAGAGCCTAGTTTGGCGTACTTC. The gene calls are TRBV5-1 and TRBJ2-5; D is unresolved. V shed 4 bases and J shed 13 bases, with 20 bases lying between them. Germline V lookup: CDR1 SGHRS, CDR2 YFSETQ. The CDR3 spans 13 residues.

This clonotype was detected a few times. The chain uses TRBV15 and TRBJ2-3; D may correspond to TRBD1 or TRBD2 (6 bases each). The germline CDR1 and CDR2 sequences are LNHNV and YYDKDF (reference sequence). This CDR3 region has 15 residues. Trimming removed 9 bases at V and 0 bases at J, with 16 bases between. CDR3 nucleotides: TGTGCCACGGGCCCTGGGGGGCCTAGCACAGATACGCAGTATTTT. This codes for CATGPGGPSTDTQYF.

The chain employs TRBV3-1 and TRBJ2-1; TRBD2 agrees at 8 bases. The germline V gene has CDR1 LGHDT and CDR2 YNNKEL (reference sequence). The CDR3 length is 16 residues. After removal of 7 bases from V and 0 bases from J, the junction contained 8 bases not matched to a gene. The CDR3 protein is CASTPSGGSSYNEQFF. The CDR3 DNA reads as TGTGCCAGCACGCCGAGCGGGGGAAGCTCCTACAATGAGCAGTTCTTC.

This clonotype was detected a few times. The chain links TRBV6-1 to TRBJ1-6, with no clear D. Germline V gene data show CDR1 as MNHNS and CDR2 as SASEGT. This CDR3 region has 13 residues. V was shortened by 8 bases and J by 2 bases, with 7 bases between the two germline ends. This chain's CDR3 is CASRETYNSPLHF. CDR3 nucleotide sequence: TGTGCCAGCCGGGAAACCTATAATTCACCCCTCCACTTT.

This clonotype was counted a single time. At one end the junction does not follow the germline gene, possibly because of a read error. The chain couples TRBV4-2 to TRBJ2-1, with D possibly being TRBD2 (6 bases). The CDR3 covers 15 residues. Germline V lookup: CDR1 LGHNA, CDR2 YNFKEQ. In DNA form, the CDR3 reads TGTGCCAGCAGCCAAGAGGAACGGCGGGGCAATGAGCGGTTCTTC. Residues: CASSQEERRGNERFF.

This clonotype came up a few times. The genes are TRBV20-1 and TRBJ2-1; 9 nucleotides match TRBD2. The CDR3 is made up of 17 amino acids. From germline, CDR1 is DFQATT and CDR2 SNEGSKA (reference sequence). V lost 2 bases, J lost 2 bases, and 10 bases stayed unmatched. The CDR3 protein is CSARNLAGVVPYNEQFF. The DNA for the CDR3 is TGCAGTGCTAGAAACTTAGCGGGAGTAGTTCCCTACAATGAGCAGTTCTTC.

In regard to this clonotype: At one of its ends the junction is not consistent with the germline gene, which may arise from a read error. The J gene is TRBJ2-7, the V gene TRBV10-2; D uncertain. Looked up from germline, CDR1 is WSHSY and CDR2 is SAAADI. This CDR3 is built from 11 residues. In DNA form, the CDR3 reads TGCGCCGGCAGTGACCGGGACGAGCAGTACTTC. Residues: CAGSDRDEQYF.

This sequence joins TRBV12-3 or TRBV12-4 and TRBJ2-2; 10 positions agree with TRBD1. There are 15 residues in the CDR3. V lost 6 bases, J lost 1 base, and 2 bases stayed unmatched. CDR3 region: CASRGTGVNTGELFF. For the CDR3, the DNA is TGTGCCAGCAGAGGGACAGGGGTGAACACCGGGGAGCTGTTTTTT.

In its sample, this clonotype was seen a few times. This rearrangement joins TRBV6-4 to TRBJ2-1; D may correspond to TRBD1 or TRBD2 (5 bases each). Trimming took off 6 bases at V and 10 bases at J, with 25 bases between the two ends. CDR1 is MRHNA and CDR2 is SNTAGT in the germline V gene. The CDR3 is 16 residues long. CDR3 nucleotide sequence: TGTGCCAGCAGCCCACGCCTCGGGACGGGTTTGGTCGAGCAGTTCTTC. Amino acid sequence: CASSPRLGTGLVEQFF.

V and J are TRBV12-3 or TRBV12-4 and TRBJ2-7; D ambiguous. The CDR3 is 15 amino acids. The V and J ends lost 4 bases and 3 bases respectively, with 16 bases between them. CDR3 in DNA: TGTGCCAGCAGTTACACCCGGTCCATAATCTACGAGCAGTACTTC. Encoded protein: CASSYTRSIIYEQYF.